The clone carrying this T cell receptor (beta chain) appeared many times. What it binds is unknown. The data were taken from a study of OX40 agonist ivuxolimab in advanced cancers. Whole-study context: While on treatment, patients had intravenous ivuxolimab at 0.01 to 10 mg/kg every 2 weeks. Study conclusions and caveats: The CD4+ and CD8+ T cells in the blood had expanded clonally by week 6 at 0.1 to 3.0 mg/kg. Low normalized T-cell clonal expansion also characterized some of the nonresponders.

Repertoires were generated with immunoSEQ multiplex PCR, while TCRdb's copy carries only in-frame clones and drops some. The sample lists 40,000 to 50,000 clones; approximately 91% were seen once. Patients were ruled out by autoimmune disease history or systemic immunosuppression. The length of the CDR3 is 16 residues. Per the germline V gene, CDR1 is LNHDA and CDR2 is SQIVND (reference sequence). The V and J ends lost 4 bases and 3 bases, in that order; junction bases with no gene match: 10. This specimen was CD4+ or CD8+ T cells sorted from blood, taken in a trial of the OX40 agonist ivuxolimab. The chain recombines TRBV19 with TRBJ2-7; TRBD1 matches at 9 bases. The sequence was obtained from an adult with an advanced solid tumor such as melanoma, head and neck, liver or kidney cancer. CDR3 in amino acids: CASSTATGTGNYEQYF. For the CDR3, the DNA is TGTGCCAGTAGTACGGCTACCGGGACAGGGAACTACGAGCAGTACTTC.